Shown below are 10 T cell receptor beta chains from a single sample sequenced in a study of T cell responses to AZD1222 COVID-19 vaccine. Libraries were prepared by immunoSEQ multiplex PCR; TCRdb keeps only in-frame clonotypes and omits some of them. The table has fewer than 180,000 clones, under 95% seen once. The material sequenced was peripheral blood, taken 28 days after the second AZD1222 dose. The receptor source for this set is an adult who received the AZD1222 COVID-19 vaccine.

The rearrangement joins TRBV6-5 to TRBJ2-2, with a tentative D call TRBD1 (6 bases). The V and J ends lost 8 bases and 2 bases respectively, with 12 bases between them. The CDR3 is made up of 14 amino acids. Germline V gene data show CDR1 as MNHEY and CDR2 as SVGAGI. This chain's CDR3 is CASGYRVNTGELFF. Here the CDR3 DNA reads TGTGCCAGCGGGTACAGGGTCAACACCGGGGAGCTGTTTTTT.

This clone came up many times. The chain uses TRBV25-1 and TRBJ1-1, with a possible D match to TRBD1 (5 bases). V was cut by 2 bases and J by 4 bases, with 8 bases left in between. The CDR3 extends over 13 amino acids. The germline gives CDR1 MGHDK, CDR2 SYGVNS. In nucleotides, the CDR3 is TGTGCCAGCAGTGAACAGGGTTTCACTGAAGCTTTCTTT. This gives the protein CASSEQGFTEAFF.

The chain recombines TRBV7-8 with TRBJ2-7; D remains unclear. The CDR3 runs to 14 residues. Trimming shortened V by 5 bases and J by 1 base, and 12 bases separated the two germline ends. In germline, CDR1 is SGHVS, CDR2 FQNEAQ. The DNA of the CDR3 is TGTGCCAGCAGCCTCTATGGGGTTTCCTACGAGCAGTACTTC. Translating it yields CASSLYGVSYEQYF.

The gene calls are TRBV2 and TRBJ2-1, with 9 bases identical to TRBD1. The CDR3 loop spans 15 amino acids. CDR1 is SNHLY and CDR2 is FYNNEI in the germline V gene. V dropped 5 bases and J dropped 4; count of bases not matched to a gene: 6. The CDR3 sequence is CASSRGQGQYNEQFF. CDR3 nucleotide sequence: TGTGCCAGCAGTAGGGGACAGGGCCAATACAATGAGCAGTTCTTC.

The chain combines TRBV7-3 with TRBJ2-1; TRBD2 matches at 10 bases. Per the germline V gene, CDR1 is SGHTA and CDR2 is FQGTGA. The CDR3 consists of 16 residues. Germline trimming cut 5 bases from V and 1 base from J; bases unmatched to any gene: 5. CDR3 loop: CASSQAGGPSYNEQFF. For the CDR3, the DNA is TGTGCCAGCAGCCAAGCGGGAGGGCCTTCCTACAATGAGCAGTTCTTC.

The chain combines TRBV13 with TRBJ2-7; TRBD1 might be the D (5 bases). CDR1 and CDR2 (germline): PRHDT, FYEKMQ (reference sequence). The CDR3 has 14 amino acids. V lost 1 base and J lost 3, with 10 bases in between. CDR3 sequence (DNA): TGTGCCAGCAGCTTAGAGGGGATCGACTACGAGCAGTACTTC. It yields the protein CASSLEGIDYEQYF. Based on the CDR3 plus reference TRBV13 and TRBJ2-7, the full variable domain is AAGVIQSPRHLIKEKRETATLKCYPIPRHDTVYWYQQGPGQDPQFLISFYEKMQSDKGSIPDRFSAQQFSDYHSELNMSSLELGDSALYFCASSLEGIDYEQYFGPGTRLTVT.

This clone was observed once. V usage is TRBV12-5 and J usage is TRBJ2-1; the match to TRBD1 covers 7 bases. CDR3 length: 14 residues. Germline CDR1 and CDR2: LGHNT and FRNRAP. V was clipped by 4 bases and J by 6 bases; unmatched bases: 6. The CDR3 loop reads CASGWGQKGNEQFF. The CDR3 DNA follows: TGTGCTAGTGGTTGGGGACAGAAAGGCAATGAGCAGTTCTTC.

The chain is built from TRBV6-2 or TRBV6-3 and TRBJ2-1; possible D gene TRBD2, 5 bases. V dropped 2 bases and J dropped 10 bases, with 9 bases sitting between them. The CDR3 consists of 12 residues. CDR1 is MNHEY, CDR2 SVGEGT, per germline. The CDR3 loop is CASSYGVAEQFF. As DNA, the CDR3 is TGTGCCAGCAGTTACGGCGTAGCGGAGCAGTTCTTC.

This clone was counted once. The chain has TRBV14 and TRBJ1-2, with TRBD1 matching 9 bases. The CDR3 totals 17 residues. The trim removed 0 bases at V and 2 bases at J, leaving 7 bases unmatched. The V gene's germline CDR1 is SGHDN and CDR2 FVKESK. This CDR3 reads CASSQDGQGRSNYGYTF. The CDR3 coding sequence is TGTGCCAGCAGCCAAGACGGACAGGGGCGATCCAACTATGGCTACACCTTC.

The chain has TRBV10-3 and TRBJ2-5, with TRBD1 identical over 8 bases. CDR1 and CDR2 (germline): ENHRY, SYGVKD. V shed 2 bases and J 5 bases; nucleotides not matched to a gene: 13. The CDR3 consists of 17 residues. In DNA form, the CDR3 reads TGTGCCATCAGTGAGCCCCTAGGCAGGGGGCTAATGGAGACCCAGTACTTC. As protein: CAISEPLGRGLMETQYF.